One and the same sample provided the 11 T cell receptor beta chains below, sequenced in a study of T cell responses to AZD1222 COVID-19 vaccine. Only in-frame clones appear in the TCRdb table, and some are missing; sequencing was by immunoSEQ multiplex PCR. The data show about 57,000 clones, over 75% seen once. The sequencing here drew on peripheral blood, taken on day 0 of AZD1222 vaccination. The source is an adult in good health.

This sequence joins TRBV20-1 and TRBJ2-7; D remains ambiguous. Germline V gene data show CDR1 as DFQATT and CDR2 as SNEGSKA (reference sequence). The CDR3 has 11 amino acids. The V end was cut by 5 bases, the J end by 6 bases, with 11 bases between. In DNA, the CDR3 is TGCAGTGCTCGCTCAGGTAGCGAGCAGTACTTC. It is translated as CSARSGSEQYF.

The chain has TRBV19 and TRBJ1-5; D ambiguous. CDR3 size: 12 residues. Trimming shortened V by 3 bases and J by 10 bases, and 10 bases separated the two germline ends. Per germline, CDR1 LNHDA and CDR2 SQIVND (reference sequence). DNA for the CDR3: TGTGCCAGTAGTATCATCAGTTCACCCCAGCATTTT. It specifies CASSIISSPQHF.

The J gene is TRBJ2-7, the V gene TRBV12-3 or TRBV12-4; possible D gene TRBD2, 7 bases. Trimming took off 3 bases at V and 7 bases at J, with 13 bases between the two ends. The CDR3 is 13 residues long. For the CDR3, the DNA is TGTGCCAGCAGTTTGGGGGGGCTGGGGGAGCAGTACTTC. Its translation: CASSLGGLGEQYF.

The chain carries TRBV3-1 (or the pseudogene TRBV3-2) and TRBJ2-1, with D perhaps given as TRBD1 or TRBD2 (5 bases each). Trimming stripped 1 base from V and 14 bases from J, with 9 bases between. The CDR3 has 11 residues. Germline V gene sequence: CDR1 LGHDT, CDR2 YNNKEL (reference sequence). The CDR3 DNA follows: TGTGCCAGCAGCCAAGTCGGGGCTAAGTTCTTC. Amino acid sequence: CASSQVGAKFF.

The chain uses TRBV7-9 and TRBJ1-6; D uncertain. Germline V CDR1 and CDR2: SEHNR, FQNEAQ (reference sequence). Between the trimmed V and J ends, which lost 7 bases and 5 bases, there was a span of 12 bases. The CDR3 sequence is 14 residues long. CDR3 sequence reads: CASTFGSNNSPLHF. In DNA, the CDR3 is TGTGCCAGCACCTTCGGGAGCAATAATTCACCCCTCCACTTT.

This clone was observed a few times. This sequence joins TRBV7-2 and TRBJ1-5; possibly TRBD1 for D (6 bases). V was pared by 5 bases and J by 5 bases, with 16 bases between. The CDR3 loop spans 15 amino acids. CDR1 is SGHTA and CDR2 is FQGNSA in the germline V gene. The CDR3 DNA sequence: TGTGCCAGCAGCCCTAGGGGGGGACCCGATCAGCCCCAGCATTTT. This gives the protein CASSPRGGPDQPQHF.

This rearrangement joins TRBV10-3 to TRBJ1-5; 9 bases line up with TRBD1. Trimming cost V 0 bases and J 2 bases; bases outside gene matches: 8. Germline values: CDR1 ENHRY, CDR2 SYGVKD. There are 18 residues in the CDR3. The CDR3 loop reads CAISESRQGGTGNQPQHF. CDR3 bases: TGTGCCATCAGTGAGTCGAGACAGGGGGGAACGGGCAATCAGCCCCAGCATTTT.

The chain carries TRBV2 and TRBJ1-2; TRBD1 aligns across 8 bases. CDR3 length: 13 amino acids. Looked up from germline, CDR1 is SNHLY and CDR2 is FYNNEI. V shed 6 bases, J shed 4 bases, and the junction held 4 bases outside the gene matches. The CDR3: CASRGQGGYGYTF. Here the CDR3 DNA reads TGTGCCAGCAGAGGACAGGGTGGCTATGGCTACACCTTC.

This sequence joins TRBV11-3 and TRBJ2-3, with TRBD2 matching 13 bases. Per the germline V gene, CDR1 is SGHNT and CDR2 is YENEEA. With 4 bases clipped from V and 7 bases from J, the junction kept 8 bases outside the gene matches. The CDR3 runs to 16 residues. The CDR3 is CASSSLAGGPQYTQYF. The CDR3 region has the DNA TGTGCCAGCAGCTCACTAGCGGGGGGGCCGCAATATACGCAGTATTTT.

The chain recombines TRBV9 with TRBJ2-5; TRBD1 is a possible D gene (5 bases). The V gene's germline CDR1 is SGDLS and CDR2 YYNGEE. Trimming cost V 5 bases and J 0 bases, with 14 bases left between them. The CDR3 spans 15 residues. This CDR3 is CASSPRRGYQETQYF. The CDR3 DNA sequence: TGTGCCAGCAGTCCCCGAAGGGGATACCAAGAGACCCAGTACTTC.

CDR3 coding DNA: TGTGCCAGCAGCTCCCCGGGGCGCTTGGAGAGCGAGCAGTACTTC. Its translation is CASSSPGRLESEQYF. J is TRBJ2-7 and V is TRBV5-6, with D perhaps given as TRBD1 or TRBD2 (5 bases each). This CDR3 comprises 15 residues. The V and J ends lost 3 bases and 6 bases respectively, with 19 bases between them. CDR1 and CDR2 (germline): SGHDT, YYEEEE.